This record covers a single TCR beta chain. What it binds is unknown. CD45RO-negative cells were positively selected for CCR7, leaving out terminally differentiated effector memory CD45RA+ cells. This entry comes from a study of shared clonotypes between healthy human individuals. Across the whole study: Donors, aged 18 to 49, were a couple of women and a few men.

The authors distributed each subset's genomic DNA evenly over several immunoSEQ plates. Profiled with immunoSEQ multiplex PCR; TCRdb holds only in-frame clones, not every one. The sample consists of 760,000 or so clones, 95% to 97% of them appearing once. General study findings and limits: Genetic and exposure-history diversity was limited by the small donor number.

The CDR3 covers 14 residues. Between the trimmed V and J ends, which lost 3 bases and 0 bases, there was a span of 8 bases. Germline CDR1 reads SEHNR; CDR2 reads FQNEAQ (reference sequence). V is TRBV7-9 and J is TRBJ1-1; TRBD1 is a possible D gene (6 bases). Material: naive CD8+ T cells sorted from blood. The sequence was obtained from a man aged 30-40 years in good health. DNA of the CDR3: TGTGCCAGCAGCTTTGGGACACTGAACACTGAAGCTTTCTTT. It translates to CASSFGTLNTEAFF.